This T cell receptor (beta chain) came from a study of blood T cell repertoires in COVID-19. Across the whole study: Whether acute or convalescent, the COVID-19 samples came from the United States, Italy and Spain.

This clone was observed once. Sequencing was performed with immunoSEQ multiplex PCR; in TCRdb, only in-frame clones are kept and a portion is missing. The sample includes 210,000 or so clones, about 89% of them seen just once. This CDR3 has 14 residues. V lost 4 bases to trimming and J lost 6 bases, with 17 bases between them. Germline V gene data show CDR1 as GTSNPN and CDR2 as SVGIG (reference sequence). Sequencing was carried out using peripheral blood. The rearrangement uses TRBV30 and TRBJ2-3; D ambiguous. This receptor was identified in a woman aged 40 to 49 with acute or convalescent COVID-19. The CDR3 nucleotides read TGTGCCTGGAACTTTGCAGGTTCTACGGATACGCAGTATTTT. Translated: CAWNFAGSTDTQYF.